The entry that follows covers one T cell receptor (beta chain) sequence. The table came from immunoSEQ multiplex PCR; TCRdb's copy has only in-frame clones and leaves some out. The sample holds hundreds of thousands of clones; 70% to 90% are singletons and the top ten take roughly 0.0086%. This entry belongs to a study of shared T cell receptors in the human thymus. Separately, the same data were catalogued under a study of human thymus T cells. That source adds: Infants, healthy and Finnish, who were having corrective surgery for congenital heart defects served as donors. Thymic tissue was derived from resections collected during corrective heart surgery. Reports from related research described highly overlapping thymic repertoires among unrelated individuals.

This clonotype was sampled from a boy younger than two with a congenital heart defect. The material sequenced was thymocytes.

CDR3 in amino acids: CASSVNPGQSTDTQYF. CDR3 sequence (DNA): TGTGCCAGCAGCGTCAACCCGGGACAGAGCACAGATACGCAGTATTTT. V is TRBV9 and J is TRBJ2-3, with 7 nucleotides matching TRBD1. Trimming cost V 2 bases and J 0 bases; bases outside gene matches: 6. Looked up from germline, CDR1 is SGDLS and CDR2 is YYNGEE. This CDR3 region has 16 residues.